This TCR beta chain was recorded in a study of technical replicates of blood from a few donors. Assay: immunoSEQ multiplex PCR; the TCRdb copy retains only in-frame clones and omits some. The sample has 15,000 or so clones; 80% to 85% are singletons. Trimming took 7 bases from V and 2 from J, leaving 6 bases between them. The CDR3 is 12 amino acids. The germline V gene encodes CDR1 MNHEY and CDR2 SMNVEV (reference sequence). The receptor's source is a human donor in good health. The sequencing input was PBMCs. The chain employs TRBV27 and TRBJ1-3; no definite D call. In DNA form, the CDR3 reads TGTGCCAGCATTTCCGCTGGAAACACCATATATTTT. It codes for CASISAGNTIYF.